A single sample is the source of the 2 T cell receptor beta chains below, sequenced in a study of T cells in Graves' hyperthyroidism and ophthalmopathy. Amplification of TCR beta CDR3 regions used RNA as the template. During a first-round RT-PCR of the TCR CDR3, the HTBI primer set was used. TCRdb independently ran MiXCR on the multiplex PCR reads; one entry per CDR3 protein. The sample gives fewer than 350,000 distinct CDR3 sequences, roughly 20% of which show up once; 45% to 50% is in the top ten. The sequenced material came from blood. These receptors originate from a woman aged 50 to 60 with Graves' hyperthyroidism.

Notes on this clonotype: A read error may be the cause here, since a much bigger clone is one base away. The CDR3 bases are TGTGCCGGCAGTTTAAAGGGGGCTGAAGCTTTCTTT. This translates into CAGSLKGAEAFF. This rearrangement joins TRBV28 to TRBJ1-1; tentatively, D is TRBD1 (6 bases). Per germline, CDR1 MDHEN and CDR2 SYDVKM. The CDR3 length is 12 residues. Together with reference TRBV28 and TRBJ1-1, the CDR3 gives the full variable domain: DVKVTQSSRYLVKRTGEKVFLECVQDMDHENMFWYRQDPGLGLRLIYFSYDVKMKEKGDIPEGYSVSREKKERFSLILESASTNQTSMYLCAGSLKGAEAFFGQGTRLTVV.

CDR3 region: CASSPLGQGYEQYV. CDR3 nucleotides: TGTGCCAGCAGCCCGCTGGGACAGGGTTACGAGCAGTACGTC. The rearrangement links TRBV7-8 to TRBJ2-7; 9 bases align to TRBD1. Germline values: CDR1 SGHVS, CDR2 FQNEAQ. The CDR3 has 14 amino acids. J gave up 4 bases and V 5 bases, and 6 bases lay outside the gene matches.